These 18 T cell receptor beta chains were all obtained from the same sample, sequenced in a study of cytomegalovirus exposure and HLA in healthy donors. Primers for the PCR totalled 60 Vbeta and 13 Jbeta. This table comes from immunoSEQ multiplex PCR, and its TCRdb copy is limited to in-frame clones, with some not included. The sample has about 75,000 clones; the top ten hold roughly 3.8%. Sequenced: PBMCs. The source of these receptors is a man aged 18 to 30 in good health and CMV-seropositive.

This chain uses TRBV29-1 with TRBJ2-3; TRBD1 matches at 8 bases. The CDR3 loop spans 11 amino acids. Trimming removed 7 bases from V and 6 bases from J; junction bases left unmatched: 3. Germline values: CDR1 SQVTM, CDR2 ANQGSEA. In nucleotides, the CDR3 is TGCAGCGGAAACAGGGGGGATACGCAGTATTTT. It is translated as CSGNRGDTQYF.

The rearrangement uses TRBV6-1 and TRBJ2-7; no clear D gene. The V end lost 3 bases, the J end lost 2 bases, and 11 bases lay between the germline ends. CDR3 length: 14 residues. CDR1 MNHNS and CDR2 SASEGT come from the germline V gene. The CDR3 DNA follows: TGTGCCAGCAGTGACAGTTTTTTCCCCTACGAGCAGTACTTC. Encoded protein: CASSDSFFPYEQYF.

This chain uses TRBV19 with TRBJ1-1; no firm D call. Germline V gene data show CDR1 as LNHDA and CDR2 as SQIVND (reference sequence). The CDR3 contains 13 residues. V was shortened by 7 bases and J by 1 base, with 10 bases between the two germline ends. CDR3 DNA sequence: TGTGCCAGTATCGAAAGAGGGAACACTGAAGCTTTCTTT. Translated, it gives CASIERGNTEAFF.

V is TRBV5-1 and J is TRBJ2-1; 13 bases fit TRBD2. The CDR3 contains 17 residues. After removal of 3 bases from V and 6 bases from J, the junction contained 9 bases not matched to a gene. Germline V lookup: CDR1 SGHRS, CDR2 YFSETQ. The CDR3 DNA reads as TGCGCCAGCAGCTCAGGACTAGCGGGAGCCAGGGGCAATGAGCAGTTCTTC. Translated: CASSSGLAGARGNEQFF.

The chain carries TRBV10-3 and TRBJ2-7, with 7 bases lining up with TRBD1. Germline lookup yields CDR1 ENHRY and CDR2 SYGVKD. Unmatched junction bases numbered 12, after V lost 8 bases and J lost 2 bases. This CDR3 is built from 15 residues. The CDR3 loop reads CAIGYDGQGAYEQYF. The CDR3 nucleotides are TGTGCCATCGGGTACGACGGGCAGGGGGCCTACGAGCAGTACTTC.

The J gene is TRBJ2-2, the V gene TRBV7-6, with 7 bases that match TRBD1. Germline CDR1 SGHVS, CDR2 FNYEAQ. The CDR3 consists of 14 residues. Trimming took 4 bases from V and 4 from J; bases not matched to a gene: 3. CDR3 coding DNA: TGTGCCAGCAGCTCGGACAGGACCACCGGGGAGCTGTTTTTT. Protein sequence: CASSSDRTTGELFF.

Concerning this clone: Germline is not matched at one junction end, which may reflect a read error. The CDR3 protein is CASSVTRHVNEPQHF. The CDR3 DNA reads as TGTGCCAGCAGTGTAACCCGACACGTCAATGAGCCCCAGCATTTT. The gene calls are TRBV6-1 and TRBJ1-5; no clear D. The germline CDR1 and CDR2 sequences are MNHNS and SASEGT. CDR3 length: 15 amino acids.

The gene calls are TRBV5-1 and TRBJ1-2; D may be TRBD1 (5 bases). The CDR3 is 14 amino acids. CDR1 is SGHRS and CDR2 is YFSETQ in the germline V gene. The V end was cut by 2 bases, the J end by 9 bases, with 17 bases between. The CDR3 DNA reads TGCGCCAGCAGCTTCTCCCCGGGGGGTAATAGCTACACCTTC. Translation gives CASSFSPGGNSYTF.

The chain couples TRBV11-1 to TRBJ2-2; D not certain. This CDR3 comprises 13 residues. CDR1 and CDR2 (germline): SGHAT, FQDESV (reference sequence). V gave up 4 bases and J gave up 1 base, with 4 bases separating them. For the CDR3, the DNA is TGTGCCAGCAGCTGGAGGAACACCGGGGAGCTGTTTTTT. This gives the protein CASSWRNTGELFF.

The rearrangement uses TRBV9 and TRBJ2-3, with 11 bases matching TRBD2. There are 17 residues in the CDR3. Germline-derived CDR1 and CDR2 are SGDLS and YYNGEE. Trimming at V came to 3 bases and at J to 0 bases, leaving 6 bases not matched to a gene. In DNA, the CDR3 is TGTGCCAGCAGCGCGAGTCTAGCGGGGGGAAGCACAGATACGCAGTATTTT. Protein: CASSASLAGGSTDTQYF.

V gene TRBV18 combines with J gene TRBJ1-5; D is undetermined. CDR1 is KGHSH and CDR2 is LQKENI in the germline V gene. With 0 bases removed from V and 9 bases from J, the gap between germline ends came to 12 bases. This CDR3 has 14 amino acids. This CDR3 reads CASSPPSGVGPQHF. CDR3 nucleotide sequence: TGTGCCAGCTCACCACCCAGCGGAGTCGGGCCCCAGCATTTT.

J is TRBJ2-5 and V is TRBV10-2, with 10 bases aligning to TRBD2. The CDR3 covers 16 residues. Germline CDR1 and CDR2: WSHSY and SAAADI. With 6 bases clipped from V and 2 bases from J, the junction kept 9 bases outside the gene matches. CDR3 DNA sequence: TGCGCCAGCAGAGTACAGCGGGGGGGCAGACAAGAGACCCAGTACTTC. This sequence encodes CASRVQRGGRQETQYF.

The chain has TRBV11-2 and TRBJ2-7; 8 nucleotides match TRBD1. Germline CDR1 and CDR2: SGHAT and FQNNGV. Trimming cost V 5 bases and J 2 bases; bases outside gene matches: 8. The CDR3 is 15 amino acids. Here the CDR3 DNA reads TGTGCCAGCAGCACCAGAGACAGGGGACCCTACGAGCAGTACTTC. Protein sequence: CASSTRDRGPYEQYF.

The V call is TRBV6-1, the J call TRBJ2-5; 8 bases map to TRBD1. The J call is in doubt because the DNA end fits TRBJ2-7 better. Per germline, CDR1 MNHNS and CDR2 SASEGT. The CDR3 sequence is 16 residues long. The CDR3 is CASSELTGTGSYEQYF. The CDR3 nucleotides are TGTGCCAGCAGTGAATTAACCGGGACAGGATCCTACGAGCAGTACTTC.

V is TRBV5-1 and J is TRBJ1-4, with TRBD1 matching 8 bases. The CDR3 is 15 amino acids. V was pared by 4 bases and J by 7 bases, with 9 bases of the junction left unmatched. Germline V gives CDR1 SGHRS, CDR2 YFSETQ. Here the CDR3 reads CASSRRQGSGEKLFF. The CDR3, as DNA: TGCGCCAGCAGCCGGAGACAGGGGTCGGGTGAAAAACTGTTTTTT.

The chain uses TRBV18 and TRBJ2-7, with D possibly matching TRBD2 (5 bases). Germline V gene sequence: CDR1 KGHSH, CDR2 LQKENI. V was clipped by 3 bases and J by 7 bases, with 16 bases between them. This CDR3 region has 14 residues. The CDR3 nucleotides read TGTGCCAGCTCACCTTCTGGAATCCCGGGGGAGCAGTACTTC. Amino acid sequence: CASSPSGIPGEQYF.

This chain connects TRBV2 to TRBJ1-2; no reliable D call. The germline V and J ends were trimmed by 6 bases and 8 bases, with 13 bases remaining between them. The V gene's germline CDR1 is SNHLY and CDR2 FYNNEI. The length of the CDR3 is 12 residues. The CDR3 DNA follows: TGTGCCAGCAGGGTGGATCGGGAGGGCTACACCTTC. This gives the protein CASRVDREGYTF.

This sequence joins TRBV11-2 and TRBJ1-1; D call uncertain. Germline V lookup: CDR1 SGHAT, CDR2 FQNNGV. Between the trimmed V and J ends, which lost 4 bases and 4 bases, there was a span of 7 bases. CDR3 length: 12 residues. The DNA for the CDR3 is TGTGCCAGCAGCTCCTCCTCCACTGAAGCTTTCTTT. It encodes CASSSSSTEAFF.